This T cell receptor beta chain emerged from a study of identical twins. Deletions cut 1 base from V and 2 bases from J, with 10 bases between. This CDR3 is built from 16 residues. The germline gives CDR1 SGDLS, CDR2 YYNGEE. This clonotype was observed at least ten times. Its antigen is not identified. Template switching added a universal primer site, and cDNA bore unique molecular identifiers. MiXCR, applied by TCRdb to the 5' RACE reads, yields one record per CDR3 protein. The sample records approximately 700,000 distinct CDR3 sequences, over 5% being singletons. Overall study results and limits: Beta out-of-frame sequences showed weaker excess twin sharing.

This clonotype was sampled from a man aged 18 to 35 in good health. Sequenced sample: naive T cells sorted from blood. J is TRBJ2-6 and V is TRBV9; weak D call: TRBD1 (5 bases). CDR3 sequence: CASSVLGAAGANVLTF. Written as DNA, the CDR3 is TGTGCCAGCAGCGTACTTGGGGCTGCTGGGGCCAACGTCCTGACTTTC.